The rows below give T cell receptor beta chains drawn from one sample of a study of cytomegalovirus exposure and HLA in healthy donors. TCRdb keeps only in-frame clones here, not all; method: immunoSEQ multiplex PCR. The sample carries more than 250,000 clones, 87% recorded once. The sample comprised PBMCs. These receptors all come from a woman between 25 and 40 years old in good health and CMV-seropositive. Both conserved end residues are trimmed from each CDR3. The order of the fields is V gene, clone size, CDR3 protein. The listing skips clone size in some rows; elsewhere it reads once, few, many or a size class.

v_call: TRBV7-7; clone_size: -; cdr3_aa: ASSLTQAYEQY
v_call: TRBV4-3; clone_size: -; cdr3_aa: ASSQDMRQGARNYGYT
v_call: TRBV13; clone_size: -; cdr3_aa: ASTLRITGGYDEQY
v_call: TRBV15; clone_size: -; cdr3_aa: ATSRSLQHYGYT
v_call: TRBV11-2; clone_size: -; cdr3_aa: ASSPTGSRGDGYT
v_call: TRBV6-4; clone_size: -; cdr3_aa: ASHCPQSF
v_call: TRBV2; clone_size: -; cdr3_aa: ASLGLVGETQY
v_call: TRBV15; clone_size: -; cdr3_aa: RGPMGYEQY
v_call: TRBV4-3; clone_size: -; cdr3_aa: ASSPRTAAYEQY
v_call: TRBV27; clone_size: -; cdr3_aa: ASSLFRTGGGGEQF
v_call: TRBV7-3; clone_size: -; cdr3_aa: ASSLAPGVGAADTQY
v_call: TRBV7-3; clone_size: few; cdr3_aa: ASSPDRAYGYT
v_call: TRBV25-1; clone_size: -; cdr3_aa: ASSESGALGETQY
v_call: TRBV4-1; clone_size: -; cdr3_aa: ASSQNSGQVRHEQY
v_call: TRBV5-1; clone_size: -; cdr3_aa: ASSKGGGPGNEQF
v_call: TRBV7-2; clone_size: -; cdr3_aa: ASSFGAGGGNEQF
v_call: TRBV27; clone_size: -; cdr3_aa: ASSFRGETQY
v_call: TRBV5-3; clone_size: -; cdr3_aa: ARSRGPRQGESSNYGYT
v_call: TRBV27; clone_size: -; cdr3_aa: ASYTSGNSTDTQY
v_call: TRBV9; clone_size: -; cdr3_aa: ASSAEAGLAKYNEQF
v_call: TRBV7-9; clone_size: -; cdr3_aa: ASSFLQVDSPLH
v_call: TRBV18; clone_size: -; cdr3_aa: ASSPRGGGYT
v_call: TRBV6-4; clone_size: -; cdr3_aa: ASSATSGGADTQY
v_call: TRBV7-3; clone_size: once; cdr3_aa: ASSESGQGSYEQY
v_call: TRBV6-1; clone_size: -; cdr3_aa: GRVDEQF
v_call: TRBV28; clone_size: -; cdr3_aa: ASSFKTSGRGEQF
v_call: TRBV12-5; clone_size: -; cdr3_aa: ASGFEYNEQF
v_call: TRBV5-1; clone_size: -; cdr3_aa: ASSRGAAREAF
v_call: TRBV7-6; clone_size: -; cdr3_aa: ASSFRDSAYEQY
v_call: TRBV28; clone_size: -; cdr3_aa: ASSSYSGKSNTGELF
v_call: TRBV9; clone_size: -; cdr3_aa: ASSTRTSDVSTDTQY
v_call: TRBV28; clone_size: once; cdr3_aa: ASSLRAGGNGYT
v_call: TRBV9; clone_size: -; cdr3_aa: ASGGASGNEQF
v_call: TRBV25-1; clone_size: few; cdr3_aa: ASTGTKNTEAF
v_call: TRBV7-3; clone_size: -; cdr3_aa: ASSPRGGTEAF
v_call: TRBV7-9; clone_size: -; cdr3_aa: ASSLAGGPLNYGYT
v_call: TRBV19; clone_size: once; cdr3_aa: ASSIGQAQDYGYT
v_call: TRBV5-6; clone_size: -; cdr3_aa: ASSEGTSGYSYEQY
v_call: TRBV9; clone_size: once; cdr3_aa: ASSVEWGLETQY
v_call: TRBV7-9; clone_size: -; cdr3_aa: ASSSTAEAKNIQY
v_call: TRBV28; clone_size: once; cdr3_aa: ASSLLHSLGGEQY
v_call: TRBV4-3; clone_size: once; cdr3_aa: ASSRDMNQPQH
v_call: TRBV15; clone_size: -; cdr3_aa: ATSTSRDRGNGNQPQH
v_call: TRBV27; clone_size: -; cdr3_aa: ASSGYRDQETQY
v_call: TRBV27; clone_size: -; cdr3_aa: ASSYRDRSNTGELF
v_call: TRBV18; clone_size: few; cdr3_aa: ASSPKGQAAQPQH
v_call: TRBV28; clone_size: -; cdr3_aa: ASSLPDRWYEQY
v_call: TRBV28; clone_size: -; cdr3_aa: ASRLIMNTEAF
v_call: TRBV7-2; clone_size: -; cdr3_aa: ASSEISGTGLGYGYT
v_call: TRBV9; clone_size: -; cdr3_aa: ASSVGPSADTQY
v_call: TRBV7-3; clone_size: once; cdr3_aa: ASSLHSSLPYEQY
v_call: TRBV4-3; clone_size: once; cdr3_aa: ASSRRTRVDEQF
v_call: TRBV5-6; clone_size: -; cdr3_aa: ASSSTTGGAGQPQH
v_call: TRBV5-1; clone_size: once; cdr3_aa: ASSLGASKETQY
v_call: TRBV30; clone_size: -; cdr3_aa: AWGKLAGVGEQY